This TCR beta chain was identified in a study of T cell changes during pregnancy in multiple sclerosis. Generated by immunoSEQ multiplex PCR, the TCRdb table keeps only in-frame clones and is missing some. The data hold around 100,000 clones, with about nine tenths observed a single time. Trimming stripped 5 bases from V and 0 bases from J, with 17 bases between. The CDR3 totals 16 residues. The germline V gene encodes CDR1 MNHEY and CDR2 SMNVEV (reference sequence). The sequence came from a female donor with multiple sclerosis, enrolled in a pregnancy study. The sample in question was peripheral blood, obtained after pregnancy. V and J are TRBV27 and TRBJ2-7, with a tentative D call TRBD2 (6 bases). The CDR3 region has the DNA TGTGCCAGCAGTGGAGGGGTCGGGCTAGACTCCTACGAGCAGTACTTC. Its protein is CASSGGVGLDSYEQYF.